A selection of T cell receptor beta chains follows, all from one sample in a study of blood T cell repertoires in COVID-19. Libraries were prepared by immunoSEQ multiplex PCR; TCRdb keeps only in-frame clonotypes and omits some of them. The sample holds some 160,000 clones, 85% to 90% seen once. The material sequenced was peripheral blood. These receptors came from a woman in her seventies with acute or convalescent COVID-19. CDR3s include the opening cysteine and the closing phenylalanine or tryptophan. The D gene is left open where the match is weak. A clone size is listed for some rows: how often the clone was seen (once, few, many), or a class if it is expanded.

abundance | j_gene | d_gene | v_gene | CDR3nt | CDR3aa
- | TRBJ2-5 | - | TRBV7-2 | TGTGCCAGCAGCTTAGGATGGGGACTCGGGACCCGGGAGACCCAGTACTTC | CASSLGWGLGTRETQYF
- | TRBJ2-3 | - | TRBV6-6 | TGTGCCAGCAGGCGGACAGGCACAGATACGCAGTATTTT | CASRRTGTDTQYF
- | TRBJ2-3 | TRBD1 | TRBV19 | TGTGCCAGTAGGCGGGACAGGAAGAGCACAGATACGCAGTATTTT | CASRRDRKSTDTQYF
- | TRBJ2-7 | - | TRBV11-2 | TGTGCCAGCTCCTTGGGGACAATGACCTACGAGCAGTACTTC | CASSLGTMTYEQYF
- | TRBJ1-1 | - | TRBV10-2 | TGCGCCAGCGGGGAGGGGGTGACTGAAGCTTTCTTT | CASGEGVTEAFF
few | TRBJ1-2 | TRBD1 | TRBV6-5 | TGTGCCAGCACTACAAACAGGGGGCGTACCTATGGCTACACCTTC | CASTTNRGRTYGYTF
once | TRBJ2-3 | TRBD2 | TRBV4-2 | TGTGCCAGCAGCCAAGCTAGCGGGGGTTTGCCACGCACAGATACGCAGTATTTT | CASSQASGGLPRTDTQYF
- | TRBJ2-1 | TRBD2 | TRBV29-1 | TGCAGCGTTAAGGGACTAGCGGGAAATGAGCAGTTCTTC | CSVKGLAGNEQFF
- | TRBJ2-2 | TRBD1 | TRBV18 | TGTGCCAGCTCACCAAGGACAGGCACGAACACCGGGGAGCTGTTTTTT | CASSPRTGTNTGELFF
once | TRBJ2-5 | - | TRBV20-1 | TGCAGTGCTAGTGTCATAGCGATAGTTGAGACCCAGTACTTC | CSASVIAIVETQYF
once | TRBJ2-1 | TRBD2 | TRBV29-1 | TGCAGCGGGAGCGGGAGGGCCGGCAATGAGCAGTTCTTC | CSGSGRAGNEQFF
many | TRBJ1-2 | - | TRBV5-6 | TGTGCCAGCAGCCGAGGGTCGAGTGATGGCTACACCTTC | CASSRGSSDGYTF
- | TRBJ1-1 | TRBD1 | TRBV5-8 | TGTGCCAGTTTCGGACAGGGGTTAATGAACACTGAAGCTTTCTTT | CASFGQGLMNTEAFF
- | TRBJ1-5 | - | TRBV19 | TGTGCCAGTAGTATAGGTGGGGTTGAGGGTCAGCCCCAGCATTTT | CASSIGGVEGQPQHF
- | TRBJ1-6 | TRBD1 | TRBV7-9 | TGTGCCAGCAGCAGCCAGGGGGCCATCAATTCACCCCTCCACTTT | CASSSQGAINSPLHF
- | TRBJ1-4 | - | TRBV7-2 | TGTGCCAGCAGCTGGGGGGGTAATGAAAAACTGTTTTTT | CASSWGGNEKLFF
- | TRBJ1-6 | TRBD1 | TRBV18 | TGTGCCAGCTCGATGGGACAGGCGAATTCACCCCTCCACTTT | CASSMGQANSPLHF
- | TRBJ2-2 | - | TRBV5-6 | TGTGCCAGCAGCTTCGTCGACAAACCCGGGGAGCTGTTTTTT | CASSFVDKPGELFF
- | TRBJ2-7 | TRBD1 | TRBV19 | TGTGCCAGTGGCCGACAGGGGAACTACGAGCAGTACTTC | CASGRQGNYEQYF
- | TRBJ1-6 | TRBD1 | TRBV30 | TGTGCCTGGAGTAGGGGACAGGGAGGGCCACCCCTCCACTTT | CAWSRGQGGPPLHF
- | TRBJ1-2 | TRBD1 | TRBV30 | TGTGCCTGGAGCGGTCGAAGGGGGCCCTTCTCCCAAGGCAGGGGCTACACCTTC | CAWSGRRGPFSQGRGYTF
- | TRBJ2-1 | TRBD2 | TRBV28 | TGTGCCAGCAGCAAAAGGCGGGGACTAGCGGGATACAATGAGCAGTTCTTC | CASSKRRGLAGYNEQFF
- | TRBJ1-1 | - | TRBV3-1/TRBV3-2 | TGTGCCAGCAGCTACGGACAGATTATGAACACTGAAGCTTTCTTT | CASSYGQIMNTEAFF
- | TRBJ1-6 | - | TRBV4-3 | TGCGCCAGCAGCCAAGACTGGGGGATCGGGAGCTATAATTCACCCCTCCACTTT | CASSQDWGIGSYNSPLHF
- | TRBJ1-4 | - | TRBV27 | TGTGCCAGCAGTCCGCGGACTAATGAAAAACTGTTTTTT | CASSPRTNEKLFF
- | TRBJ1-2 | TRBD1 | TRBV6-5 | TGTGCCAGCAGTCCCAGACAGGGGTGGGACTATGGCTACACCTTC | CASSPRQGWDYGYTF
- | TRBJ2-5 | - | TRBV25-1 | TGTGCCAGCAGTGAAGGTCGTCGAGGGTCACAAGAGACCCAGTACTTC | CASSEGRRGSQETQYF
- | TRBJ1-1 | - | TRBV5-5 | TGTGCCAGCAGATACAATAGGGGAACTGAAGCTTTCTTT | CASRYNRGTEAFF
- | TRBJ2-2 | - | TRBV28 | TGTGCCAGCCGCCTGTCGGGACTAATCCAAGGGGGGGCCGGGGAGCTGTTTTTT | CASRLSGLIQGGAGELFF
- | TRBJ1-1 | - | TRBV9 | TGTGCCAGCAGCATTAGTGGACAAGGGGGAGAAGCTTTCTTT | CASSISGQGGEAFF
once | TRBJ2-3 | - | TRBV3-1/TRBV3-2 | TGTGCCAGCAGCCAAGACTGTACAGATACGCAGTATTTT | CASSQDCTDTQYF
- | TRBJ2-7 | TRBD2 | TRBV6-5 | TGTGCCAGCAGCCCCCCGGGGGGGGCGTCAAACGAGCAGTACTTC | CASSPPGGASNEQYF
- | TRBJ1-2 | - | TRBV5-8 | TGTGCCAGCAGCTTGGCTGCGGGGGCGAGCTATGGCTACACCTTC | CASSLAAGASYGYTF
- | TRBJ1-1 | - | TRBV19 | TGTGCCAGTAGTCTGGGGCAGGGTGACACTGAAGCTTTCTTT | CASSLGQGDTEAFF
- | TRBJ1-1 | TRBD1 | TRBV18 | TGTGCCAGCTCACCATTCGACAGGGTGTTAAACACTGAAGCTTTCTTT | CASSPFDRVLNTEAFF
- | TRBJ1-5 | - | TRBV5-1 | TGCGCCAGCAGCTTGGCGGGGATTCCCAATCAGCCCCAGCATTTT | CASSLAGIPNQPQHF
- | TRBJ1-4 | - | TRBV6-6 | TGTGCCAGCAGCCACCTACAGGGAGAAGAAAAACTGTTTTTT | CASSHLQGEEKLFF
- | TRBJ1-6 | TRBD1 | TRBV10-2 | TGCGCCAGCAGACCTCGACAGGGAGACATCGCTTCACCCCTCCACTTT | CASRPRQGDIASPLHF
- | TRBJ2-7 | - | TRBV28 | TGTGCCAGCACCCTAGGGGACTACGAGCAGTACTTC | CASTLGDYEQYF
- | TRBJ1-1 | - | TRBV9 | TGTGCCAGCAGCGGGGCAGGTCCCCCGCGGGACACTGAAGCTTTCTTT | CASSGAGPPRDTEAFF
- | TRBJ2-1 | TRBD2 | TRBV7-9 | TGTGCCAGCAGCTTAGCGCTAGCGGGGGATGAGCAGTTCTTC | CASSLALAGDEQFF
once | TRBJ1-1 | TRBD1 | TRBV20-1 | TGCAGTGCTAGTCGGGACAGAGGACCCACTGAAGCTTTCTTT | CSASRDRGPTEAFF
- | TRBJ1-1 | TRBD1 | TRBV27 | TGTGCCAGCAGTGCCACAGGGGGCACTGAAGCTTTCTTT | CASSATGGTEAFF